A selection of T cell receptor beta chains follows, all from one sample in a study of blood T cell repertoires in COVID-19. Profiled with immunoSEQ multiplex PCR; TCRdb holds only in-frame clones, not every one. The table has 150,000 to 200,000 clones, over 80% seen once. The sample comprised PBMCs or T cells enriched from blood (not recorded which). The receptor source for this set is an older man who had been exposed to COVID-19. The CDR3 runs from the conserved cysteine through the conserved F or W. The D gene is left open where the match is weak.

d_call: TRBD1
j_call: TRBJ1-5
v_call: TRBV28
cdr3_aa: CASISEGAGSNQPQHF

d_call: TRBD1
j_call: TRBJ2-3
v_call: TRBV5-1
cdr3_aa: CASRGTGYTDTQYF

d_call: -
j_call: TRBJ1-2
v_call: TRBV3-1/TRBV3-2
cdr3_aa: CASSQVVNYGYTF

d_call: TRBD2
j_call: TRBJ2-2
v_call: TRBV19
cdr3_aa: CASSMGGAGELFF

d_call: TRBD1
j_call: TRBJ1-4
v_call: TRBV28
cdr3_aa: CASRRGTGGRGEKLFF

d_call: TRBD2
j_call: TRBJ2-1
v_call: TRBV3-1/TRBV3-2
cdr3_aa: CASSQGPSGSKNEQFF

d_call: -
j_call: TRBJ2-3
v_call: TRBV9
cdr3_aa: CASSALSSTDTQYF

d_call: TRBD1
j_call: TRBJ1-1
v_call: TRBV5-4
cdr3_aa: CASSVGTGLMNTEAFF

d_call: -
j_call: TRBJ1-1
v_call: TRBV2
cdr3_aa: CASSDRDGSTTEAFF

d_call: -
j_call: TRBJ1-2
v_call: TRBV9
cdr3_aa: CASSPRRATDSYVGGYTF

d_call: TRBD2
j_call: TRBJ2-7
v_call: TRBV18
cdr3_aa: CASSPVTSGIGHGYEQYF

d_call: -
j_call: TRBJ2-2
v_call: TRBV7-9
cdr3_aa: CASSFFSSNTGELFF

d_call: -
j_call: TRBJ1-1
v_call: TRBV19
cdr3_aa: CASSISSPTEAFF

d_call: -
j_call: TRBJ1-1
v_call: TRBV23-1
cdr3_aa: CASSYPGTSEAFF

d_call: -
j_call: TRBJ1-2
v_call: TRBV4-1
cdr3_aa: CASSQDPGDYGYTF

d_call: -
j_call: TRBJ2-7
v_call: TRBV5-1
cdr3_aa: CASSFSSLLAEQYF

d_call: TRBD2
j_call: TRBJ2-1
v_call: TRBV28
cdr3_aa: CASSPYREALYNEQFF

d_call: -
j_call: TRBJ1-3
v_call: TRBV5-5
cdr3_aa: CASSLVQAISGNTIYF

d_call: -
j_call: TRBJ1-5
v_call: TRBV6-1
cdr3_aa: CASSEGSGDQPQHF

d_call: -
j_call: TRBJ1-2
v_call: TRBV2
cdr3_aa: CASSWTNVLYTF

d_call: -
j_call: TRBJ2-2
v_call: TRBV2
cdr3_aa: CASSVGGPTGELFF

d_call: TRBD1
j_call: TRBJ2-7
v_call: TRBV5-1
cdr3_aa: CASSLEGTGGSHEQYF

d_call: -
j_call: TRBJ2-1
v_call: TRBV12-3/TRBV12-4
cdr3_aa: CASSSKPARGFF

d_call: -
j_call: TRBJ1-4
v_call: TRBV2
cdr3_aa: CASSEALGGVEKLFF

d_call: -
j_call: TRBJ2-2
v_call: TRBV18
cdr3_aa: CASSPVQGSTGELFF

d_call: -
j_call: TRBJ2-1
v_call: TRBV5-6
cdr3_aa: CASSLGRAGYNEQFF

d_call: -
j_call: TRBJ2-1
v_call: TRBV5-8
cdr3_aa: CASSFYIDEQFF

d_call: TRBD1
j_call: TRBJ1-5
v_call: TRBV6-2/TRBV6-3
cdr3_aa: CASSTGGVQPQHF

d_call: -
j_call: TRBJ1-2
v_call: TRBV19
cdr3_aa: CASSIADRANYGYTF

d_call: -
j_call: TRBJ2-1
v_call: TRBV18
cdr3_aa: CASSPQGGANEQFF

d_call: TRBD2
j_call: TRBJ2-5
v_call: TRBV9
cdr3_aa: CASSVRLAGNQETQYF

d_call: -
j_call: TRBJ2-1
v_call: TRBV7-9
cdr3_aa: CASSLVGTYNEQFF

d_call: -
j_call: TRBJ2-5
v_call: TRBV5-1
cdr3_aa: CASSLGLGEETQYF

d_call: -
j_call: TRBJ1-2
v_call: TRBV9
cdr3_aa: CASSVGTGNYGYTF

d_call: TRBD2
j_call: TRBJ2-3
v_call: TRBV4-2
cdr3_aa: CASSQEWRESTDTQYF

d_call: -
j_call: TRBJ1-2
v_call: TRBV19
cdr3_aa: CASSLDRRYGYTF

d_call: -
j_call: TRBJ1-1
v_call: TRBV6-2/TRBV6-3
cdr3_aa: CASSPNRENTEAFF

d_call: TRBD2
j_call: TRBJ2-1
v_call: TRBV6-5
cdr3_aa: CASSWGGSGNEQFF

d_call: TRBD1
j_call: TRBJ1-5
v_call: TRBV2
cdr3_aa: CASSDNRGPQPQHF

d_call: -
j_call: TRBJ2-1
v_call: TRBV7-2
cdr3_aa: CASSLMRGNEQFF